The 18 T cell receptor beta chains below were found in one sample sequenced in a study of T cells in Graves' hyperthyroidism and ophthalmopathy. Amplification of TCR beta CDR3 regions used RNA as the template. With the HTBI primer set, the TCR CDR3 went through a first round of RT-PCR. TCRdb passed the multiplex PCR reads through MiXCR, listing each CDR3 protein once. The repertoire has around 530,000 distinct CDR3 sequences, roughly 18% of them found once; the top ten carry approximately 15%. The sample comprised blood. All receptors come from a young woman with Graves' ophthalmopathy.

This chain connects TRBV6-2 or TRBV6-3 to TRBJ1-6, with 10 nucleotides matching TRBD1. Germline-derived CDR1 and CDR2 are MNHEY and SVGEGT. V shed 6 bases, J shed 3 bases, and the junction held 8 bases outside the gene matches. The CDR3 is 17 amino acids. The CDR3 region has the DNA TGTGCCAGCAGCTATGACAGGGGGCGAAGCTATAATTCACCCCTCCACTTT. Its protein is CASSYDRGRSYNSPLHF.

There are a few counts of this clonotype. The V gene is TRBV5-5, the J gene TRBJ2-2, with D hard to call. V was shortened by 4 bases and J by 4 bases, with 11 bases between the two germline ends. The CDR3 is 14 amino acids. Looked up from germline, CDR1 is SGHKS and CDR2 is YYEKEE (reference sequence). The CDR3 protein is CASSAAQITGELFF. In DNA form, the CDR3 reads TGTGCCAGCAGCGCGGCACAGATCACCGGGGAGCTGTTTTTT.

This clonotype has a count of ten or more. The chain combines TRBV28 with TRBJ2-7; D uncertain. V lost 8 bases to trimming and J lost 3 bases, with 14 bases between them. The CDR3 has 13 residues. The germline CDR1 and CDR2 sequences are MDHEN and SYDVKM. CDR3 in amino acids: CASREIFGYEQYF. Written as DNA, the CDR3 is TGTGCCAGCCGTGAAATTTTCGGCTACGAGCAGTACTTC. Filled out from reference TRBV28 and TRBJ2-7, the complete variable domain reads DVKVTQSSRYLVKRTGEKVFLECVQDMDHENMFWYRQDPGLGLRLIYFSYDVKMKEKGDIPEGYSVSREKKERFSLILESASTNQTSMYLCASREIFGYEQYFGPGTRLTVT.

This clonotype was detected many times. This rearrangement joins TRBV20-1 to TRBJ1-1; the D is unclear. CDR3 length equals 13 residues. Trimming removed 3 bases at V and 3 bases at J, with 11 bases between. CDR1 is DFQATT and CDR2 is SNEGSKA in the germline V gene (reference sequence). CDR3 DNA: TGCAGTGCTAGTATCCGGGAATACACTGAAGCTTTCTTT. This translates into CSASIREYTEAFF.

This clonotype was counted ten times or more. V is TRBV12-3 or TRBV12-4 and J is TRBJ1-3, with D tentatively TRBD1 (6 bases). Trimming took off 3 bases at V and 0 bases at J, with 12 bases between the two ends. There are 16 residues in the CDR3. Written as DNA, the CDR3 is TGTGCCAGCAGTTTCTGGACAGCAAGCTCTGGAAACACCATATATTTT. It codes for CASSFWTASSGNTIYF.

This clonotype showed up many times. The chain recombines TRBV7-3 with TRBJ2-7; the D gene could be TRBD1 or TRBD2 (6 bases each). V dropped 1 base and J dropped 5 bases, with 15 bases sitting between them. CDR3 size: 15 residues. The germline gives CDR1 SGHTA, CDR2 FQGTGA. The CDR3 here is CASSLMGGAGDEQYF. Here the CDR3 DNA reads TGTGCCAGCAGCTTAATGGGGGGCGCGGGCGACGAGCAGTACTTC.

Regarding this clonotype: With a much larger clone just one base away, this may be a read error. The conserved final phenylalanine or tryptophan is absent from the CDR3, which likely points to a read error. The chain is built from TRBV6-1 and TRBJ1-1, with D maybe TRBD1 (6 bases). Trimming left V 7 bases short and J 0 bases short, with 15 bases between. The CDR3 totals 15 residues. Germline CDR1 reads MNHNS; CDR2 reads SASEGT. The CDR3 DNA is TGTGCCAGCAATGGTCGGGGGGGCATGAACACTGAAGCTTTCCTT. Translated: CASNGRGGMNTEAFL.

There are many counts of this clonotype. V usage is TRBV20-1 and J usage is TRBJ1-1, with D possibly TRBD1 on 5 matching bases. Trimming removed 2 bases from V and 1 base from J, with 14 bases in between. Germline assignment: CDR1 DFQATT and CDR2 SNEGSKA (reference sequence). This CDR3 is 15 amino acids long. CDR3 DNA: TGCAGTGCTAGACAAACAGGATCGTGGAACACTGAAGCTTTCTTT. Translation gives CSARQTGSWNTEAFF.

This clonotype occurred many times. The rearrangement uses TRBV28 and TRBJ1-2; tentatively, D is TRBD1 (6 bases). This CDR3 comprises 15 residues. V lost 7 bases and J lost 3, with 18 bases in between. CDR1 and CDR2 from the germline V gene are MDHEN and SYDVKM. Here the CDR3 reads CASTREGGGHYGYTF. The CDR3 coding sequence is TGTGCCAGCACCCGAGAGGGGGGGGGGCACTATGGCTACACCTTC.

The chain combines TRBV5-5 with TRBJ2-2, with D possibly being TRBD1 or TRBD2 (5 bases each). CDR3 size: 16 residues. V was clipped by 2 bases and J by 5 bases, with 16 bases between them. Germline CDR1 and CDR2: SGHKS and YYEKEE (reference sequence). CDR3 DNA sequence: TGTGCCAGCAGCTTACACGGGACGGTGGCGACCGGGGAGCTGTTTTTT. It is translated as CASSLHGTVATGELFF. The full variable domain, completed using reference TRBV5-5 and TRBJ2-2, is DAGVTQSPTHLIKTRGQQVTLRCSPISGHKSVSWYQQVLGQGPQFIFQYYEKEERGRGNFPDRFSARQFPNYSSELNVNALLLGDSALYLCASSLHGTVATGELFFGEGSRLTVL.

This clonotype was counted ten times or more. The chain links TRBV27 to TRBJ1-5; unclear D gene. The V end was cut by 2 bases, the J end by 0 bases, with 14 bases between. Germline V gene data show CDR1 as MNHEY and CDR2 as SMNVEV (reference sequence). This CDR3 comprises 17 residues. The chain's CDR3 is CASSLNGRSYSNQPQHF. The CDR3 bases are TGTGCCAGCAGTTTAAACGGGCGATCTTATAGCAATCAGCCCCAGCATTTT.

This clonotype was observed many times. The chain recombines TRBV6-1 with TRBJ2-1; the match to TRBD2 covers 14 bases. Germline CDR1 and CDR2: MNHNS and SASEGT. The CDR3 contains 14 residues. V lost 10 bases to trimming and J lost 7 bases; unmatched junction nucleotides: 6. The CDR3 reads CATETSGGDNEQFF. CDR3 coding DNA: TGTGCCACCGAGACTAGCGGGGGGGATAATGAGCAGTTCTTC.

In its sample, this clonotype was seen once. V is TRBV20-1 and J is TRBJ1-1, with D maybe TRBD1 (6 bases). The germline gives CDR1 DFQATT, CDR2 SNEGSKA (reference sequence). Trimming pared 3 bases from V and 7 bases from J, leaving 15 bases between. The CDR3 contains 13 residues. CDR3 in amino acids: CSASRGGAGEAFF. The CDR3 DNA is TGCAGTGCTAGTCGCGGGGGGGCGGGTGAAGCTTTCTTT.

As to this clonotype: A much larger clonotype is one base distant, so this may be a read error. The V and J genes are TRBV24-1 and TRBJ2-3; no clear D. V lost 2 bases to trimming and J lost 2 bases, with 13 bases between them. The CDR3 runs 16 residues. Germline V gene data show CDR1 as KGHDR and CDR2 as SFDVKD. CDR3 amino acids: CATSDSGQVLTDTQYF. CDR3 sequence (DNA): TGTGCCACCAGTGATTCTGGGCAGGTCCTCACAGATACGCAGTATTTT.

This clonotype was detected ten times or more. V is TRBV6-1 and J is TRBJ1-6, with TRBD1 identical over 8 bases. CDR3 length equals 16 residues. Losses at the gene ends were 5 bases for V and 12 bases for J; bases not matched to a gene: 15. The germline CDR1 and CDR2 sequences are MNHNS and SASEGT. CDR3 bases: TGTGCCAGCAGTTCAGGACAGGGAGGGACCCAGGAACCCCTCCACTTT. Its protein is CASSSGQGGTQEPLHF.

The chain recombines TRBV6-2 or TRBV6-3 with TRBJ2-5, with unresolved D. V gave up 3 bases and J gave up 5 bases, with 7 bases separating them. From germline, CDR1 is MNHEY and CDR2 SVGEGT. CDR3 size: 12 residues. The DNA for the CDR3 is TGTGCCAGCAGTTATGCCAGCGAGACCCAGTACTTC. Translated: CASSYASETQYF.

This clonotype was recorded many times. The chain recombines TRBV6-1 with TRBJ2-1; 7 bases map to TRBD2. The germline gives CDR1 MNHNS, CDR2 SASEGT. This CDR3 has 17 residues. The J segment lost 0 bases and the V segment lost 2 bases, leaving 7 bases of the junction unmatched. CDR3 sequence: CASSESGGGPSYNEQFF. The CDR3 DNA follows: TGTGCCAGCAGTGAATCCGGCGGGGGACCCTCCTACAATGAGCAGTTCTTC.

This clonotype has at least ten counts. CDR3 DNA sequence: TGTGCCAGCAGCCCCCAGGGACAGATGAACACTGAAGCTTTCTTT. Its translation: CASSPQGQMNTEAFF. The gene calls are TRBV7-2 and TRBJ1-1, with 7 bases matching TRBD1. After removal of 5 bases from V and 0 bases from J, the junction contained 6 bases not matched to a gene. CDR3 length: 15 residues. CDR1 is SGHTA and CDR2 is FQGNSA in the germline V gene.